The 19 T cell receptor beta chains presented below share a single source sample, sequenced in a study of OX40 agonist ivuxolimab in advanced cancers. Data came from immunoSEQ multiplex PCR; TCRdb stores just in-frame clones and leaves some out. The table includes about 62,000 clones, approximately 88% detected once. Sequences were derived from CD4+ or CD8+ T cells sorted from blood, sampled in a trial of the OX40 agonist ivuxolimab. The receptors derive from an adult with an advanced solid tumor such as melanoma, head and neck, liver or kidney cancer.

A word on this clone: The junction shows a germline mismatch at one end, possibly a read error. The chain couples TRBV10-3 to TRBJ1-3; 9 bases align to TRBD1. The germline CDR1 and CDR2 sequences are ENHRY and SYGVKD. The length of the CDR3 is 15 residues. The CDR3 DNA sequence: TGTGCCAGCAGTGACGGGACAGGGTCGGGAAACACCATATATTTT. This encodes CASSDGTGSGNTIYF.

The V gene is TRBV6-6, the J gene TRBJ2-1; D gene ambiguous. The germline CDR1 and CDR2 sequences are MNHNY and SVGAGI (reference sequence). The V gene lost 5 bases and the J gene lost 4 bases, with 12 bases spanning the gap. There are 14 residues in the CDR3. CDR3 sequence (DNA): TGTGCCAGCAGTCTGGAGATGGGGTACAATGAGCAGTTCTTC. This sequence encodes CASSLEMGYNEQFF.

This chain links TRBV2 with TRBJ1-4, with D perhaps matching TRBD1 (6 bases). Per the germline V gene, CDR1 is SNHLY and CDR2 is FYNNEI. The CDR3 is 14 residues long. V was shortened by 6 bases and J by 8 bases, with 16 bases between the two germline ends. The CDR3 DNA follows: TGTGCCAGCAGGAGGGCGGGGGGCGAGGAAAAACTGTTTTTT. This gives the protein CASRRAGGEEKLFF.

The DNA of the CDR3 is TGTGCCAGCTCACCAAGGGGGGATGGATACGAGCAGTACTTC. This encodes CASSPRGDGYEQYF. V and J are TRBV18 and TRBJ2-7, with D perhaps matching TRBD1 or TRBD2 (6 bases each). Germline CDR1 is KGHSH and CDR2 is LQKENI. CDR3 size: 14 residues. Deletions cut 2 bases from V and 4 bases from J, with 12 bases between.

This rearrangement joins TRBV15 to TRBJ2-1; TRBD1 matches at 7 bases. The CDR3 contains 16 residues. V was pared by 0 bases and J by 6 bases, with 8 bases of the junction left unmatched. The germline CDR1 and CDR2 sequences are LNHNV and YYDKDF (reference sequence). This chain's CDR3 is CATSRERLGTVNEQFF. The DNA of the CDR3 is TGTGCCACCAGCAGAGAACGGCTGGGGACAGTCAATGAGCAGTTCTTC. Full variable domain (missing parts from reference TRBV15 and TRBJ2-1): DAMVIQNPRYQVTQFGKPVTLSCSQTLNHNVMYWYQQKSSQAPKLLFHYYDKDFNNEADTPDNFQSRRPNTSFCFLDIRSPGLGDTAMYLCATSRERLGTVNEQFFGPGTRLTVL.

The chain couples TRBV6-1 to TRBJ1-3; no clear D gene. Germline values: CDR1 MNHNS, CDR2 SASEGT. The V end was cut by 2 bases, the J end by 2 bases, with 7 bases between. The CDR3 covers 14 residues. The CDR3 sequence: CASSEWATGNTIYF. The DNA for the CDR3 is TGTGCCAGCAGTGAATGGGCGACTGGAAACACCATATATTTT.

This chain uses TRBV10-3 with TRBJ2-2; tentatively, D is TRBD2 (5 bases). The length of the CDR3 is 14 residues. Trimming cost V 8 bases and J 4 bases, with 14 bases left between them. Germline V gene lookup returns CDR1 ENHRY and CDR2 SYGVKD. The CDR3 DNA is TGTGCCATCCGCCTCGGGGTGGCCACCGGGGAGCTGTTTTTT. Its protein is CAIRLGVATGELFF.

This chain links TRBV11-1 with TRBJ1-6; tentatively, D is TRBD1 (6 bases). Germline CDR1 is SGHAT and CDR2 is FQDESV (reference sequence). The CDR3 contains 15 residues. Trimming pared 1 base from V and 7 bases from J, leaving 11 bases between. CDR3 sequence (DNA): TGTGCCAGCAGCTTAGTCGAGGGGGGCAATTCACCCCTCCACTTT. As protein: CASSLVEGGNSPLHF.

In this sample, this clone turned up a few times. This sequence joins TRBV18 and TRBJ2-3; no firm D call. Germline V lookup: CDR1 KGHSH, CDR2 LQKENI. V was pared by 3 bases and J by 2 bases, with 6 bases between. This CDR3 has 13 amino acids. The CDR3 protein is CASSPPATDTQYF. As DNA, the CDR3 is TGTGCCAGCTCACCTCCCGCCACAGATACGCAGTATTTT. Based on the CDR3 plus reference TRBV18 and TRBJ2-3, the full variable domain is NAGVMQNPRHLVRRRGQEARLRCSPMKGHSHVYWYRQLPEEGLKFMVYLQKENIIDESGMPKERFSAEFPKEGPSILRIQQVVRGDSAAYFCASSPPATDTQYFGPGTRLTVL.

This clone was counted a single time. This chain connects TRBV18 to TRBJ2-3, with 9 positions matching TRBD1. J lost 3 bases, V lost 6 bases, and 7 bases had no gene match. The CDR3 consists of 15 residues. The V gene's germline CDR1 is KGHSH and CDR2 LQKENI. Here the CDR3 DNA reads TGTGCCAGCTCGTTACAGGGGGCTCGAACAGATACGCAGTATTTT. It codes for CASSLQGARTDTQYF. Full variable domain (rest looked up from reference TRBV18 and TRBJ2-3): NAGVMQNPRHLVRRRGQEARLRCSPMKGHSHVYWYRQLPEEGLKFMVYLQKENIIDESGMPKERFSAEFPKEGPSILRIQQVVRGDSAAYFCASSLQGARTDTQYFGPGTRLTVL.

This clone was detected once. V and J are TRBV6-5 and TRBJ2-7; the match to TRBD1 covers 10 bases. Unmatched junction bases numbered 1, after V lost 6 bases and J lost 5 bases. The CDR3 sequence is 12 residues long. The germline V gene encodes CDR1 MNHEY and CDR2 SVGAGI. The CDR3 coding sequence is TGTGCCAGCAGGGGACAGGGGCACGAGCAGTACTTC. This codes for CASRGQGHEQYF.

The V call is TRBV7-3, the J call TRBJ2-2, with D perhaps assigned TRBD1 or TRBD2 (5 bases each). The CDR3 contains 15 residues. Trimming left V 2 bases short and J 5 bases short, with 12 bases between. Germline CDR1 is SGHTA and CDR2 is FQGTGA. CDR3 protein: CASSLRGTETGELFF. CDR3 bases: TGTGCCAGCAGCTTACGGGGCACCGAAACCGGGGAGCTGTTTTTT.

The V gene is TRBV5-4, the J gene TRBJ1-1; TRBD1 aligns across 7 bases. Trimming removed 4 bases from V and 4 bases from J; junction bases left unmatched: 7. The CDR3 covers 14 residues. Germline CDR1 is SGHNT and CDR2 is YYREEE (reference sequence). The CDR3 loop reads CASSGTAGGTEAFF. CDR3 DNA sequence: TGTGCCAGCAGCGGGACAGCCGGCGGCACTGAAGCTTTCTTT.

The chain combines TRBV5-1 with TRBJ2-7; 7 nucleotides agree with TRBD1. The CDR3 totals 13 residues. Trimming took 7 bases from V and 3 from J; bases not matched to a gene: 7. Germline CDR1 is SGHRS and CDR2 is YFSETQ. CDR3 in amino acids: CASRDSQDYEQYF. The DNA of the CDR3 is TGCGCCAGCCGGGACAGCCAAGACTACGAGCAGTACTTC.

This clone was detected only once. The chain joins TRBV18 to TRBJ2-2; D perhaps matches TRBD2 (5 bases). Germline CDR1 KGHSH, CDR2 LQKENI. The CDR3 loop spans 15 amino acids. Trimming shortened V by 2 bases and J by 4 bases, and 11 bases separated the two germline ends. CDR3 residues: CASSPGYEGTGELFF. The CDR3 coding sequence is TGTGCCAGCTCACCAGGGTACGAGGGCACCGGGGAGCTGTTTTTT. The whole variable domain, filled in from reference TRBV18 and TRBJ2-2, reads NAGVMQNPRHLVRRRGQEARLRCSPMKGHSHVYWYRQLPEEGLKFMVYLQKENIIDESGMPKERFSAEFPKEGPSILRIQQVVRGDSAAYFCASSPGYEGTGELFFGEGSRLTVL.

The CDR3 here is CASSPRYGGTGANVLTF. The CDR3 DNA sequence: TGTGCCAGCAGCCCCAGATACGGGGGGACTGGGGCCAACGTCCTGACTTTC. This chain connects TRBV7-9 to TRBJ2-6, with 7 positions matching TRBD2. This CDR3 contains 17 residues. J was trimmed by 2 bases and V by 5 bases; bases with no gene match: 9. Germline V gene sequence: CDR1 SEHNR, CDR2 FQNEAQ (reference sequence). The full variable domain, its missing parts supplied by reference TRBV7-9 and TRBJ2-6, is DTGVSQNPRHKITKRGQNVTFRCDPISEHNRLYWYRQTLGQGPEFLTYFQNEAQLEKSRLLSDRFSAERPKGSFSTLEIQRTEQGDSAMYLCASSPRYGGTGANVLTFGAGSRLTVL.

This chain uses TRBV4-1 with TRBJ2-1, with 9 nucleotides matching TRBD1. This CDR3 comprises 21 residues. Unmatched junction bases numbered 19, after V lost 4 bases and J lost 0 bases. Looked up from germline, CDR1 is MGHRA and CDR2 is YSYEKL. CDR3 in amino acids: CASSRPQTGGFSYGSYNEQFF. CDR3 bases: TGCGCCAGCAGCCGCCCTCAGACAGGGGGGTTTTCTTATGGCTCCTACAATGAGCAGTTCTTC.

The gene calls are TRBV11-1 and TRBJ2-1; no firm D call. The CDR3 sequence is 14 residues long. V lost 3 bases, J lost 6 bases, and 12 bases lay in between. Germline CDR1 SGHAT, CDR2 FQDESV (reference sequence). Written as DNA, the CDR3 is TGTGCCAGCAGCTTGGCCTTTCTCGGCAATGAGCAGTTCTTC. Translated: CASSLAFLGNEQFF.

In DNA, the CDR3 is TGCGCCAGCAGCTTCGGGACAGGGAATCGCACCATATATTTT. This codes for CASSFGTGNRTIYF. The chain combines TRBV5-1 with TRBJ1-3; 9 bases fit TRBD1. The V segment lost 2 bases and the J segment 9 bases; nucleotides outside the gene matches: 6. CDR3 length: 14 residues. Germline V lookup: CDR1 SGHRS, CDR2 YFSETQ.